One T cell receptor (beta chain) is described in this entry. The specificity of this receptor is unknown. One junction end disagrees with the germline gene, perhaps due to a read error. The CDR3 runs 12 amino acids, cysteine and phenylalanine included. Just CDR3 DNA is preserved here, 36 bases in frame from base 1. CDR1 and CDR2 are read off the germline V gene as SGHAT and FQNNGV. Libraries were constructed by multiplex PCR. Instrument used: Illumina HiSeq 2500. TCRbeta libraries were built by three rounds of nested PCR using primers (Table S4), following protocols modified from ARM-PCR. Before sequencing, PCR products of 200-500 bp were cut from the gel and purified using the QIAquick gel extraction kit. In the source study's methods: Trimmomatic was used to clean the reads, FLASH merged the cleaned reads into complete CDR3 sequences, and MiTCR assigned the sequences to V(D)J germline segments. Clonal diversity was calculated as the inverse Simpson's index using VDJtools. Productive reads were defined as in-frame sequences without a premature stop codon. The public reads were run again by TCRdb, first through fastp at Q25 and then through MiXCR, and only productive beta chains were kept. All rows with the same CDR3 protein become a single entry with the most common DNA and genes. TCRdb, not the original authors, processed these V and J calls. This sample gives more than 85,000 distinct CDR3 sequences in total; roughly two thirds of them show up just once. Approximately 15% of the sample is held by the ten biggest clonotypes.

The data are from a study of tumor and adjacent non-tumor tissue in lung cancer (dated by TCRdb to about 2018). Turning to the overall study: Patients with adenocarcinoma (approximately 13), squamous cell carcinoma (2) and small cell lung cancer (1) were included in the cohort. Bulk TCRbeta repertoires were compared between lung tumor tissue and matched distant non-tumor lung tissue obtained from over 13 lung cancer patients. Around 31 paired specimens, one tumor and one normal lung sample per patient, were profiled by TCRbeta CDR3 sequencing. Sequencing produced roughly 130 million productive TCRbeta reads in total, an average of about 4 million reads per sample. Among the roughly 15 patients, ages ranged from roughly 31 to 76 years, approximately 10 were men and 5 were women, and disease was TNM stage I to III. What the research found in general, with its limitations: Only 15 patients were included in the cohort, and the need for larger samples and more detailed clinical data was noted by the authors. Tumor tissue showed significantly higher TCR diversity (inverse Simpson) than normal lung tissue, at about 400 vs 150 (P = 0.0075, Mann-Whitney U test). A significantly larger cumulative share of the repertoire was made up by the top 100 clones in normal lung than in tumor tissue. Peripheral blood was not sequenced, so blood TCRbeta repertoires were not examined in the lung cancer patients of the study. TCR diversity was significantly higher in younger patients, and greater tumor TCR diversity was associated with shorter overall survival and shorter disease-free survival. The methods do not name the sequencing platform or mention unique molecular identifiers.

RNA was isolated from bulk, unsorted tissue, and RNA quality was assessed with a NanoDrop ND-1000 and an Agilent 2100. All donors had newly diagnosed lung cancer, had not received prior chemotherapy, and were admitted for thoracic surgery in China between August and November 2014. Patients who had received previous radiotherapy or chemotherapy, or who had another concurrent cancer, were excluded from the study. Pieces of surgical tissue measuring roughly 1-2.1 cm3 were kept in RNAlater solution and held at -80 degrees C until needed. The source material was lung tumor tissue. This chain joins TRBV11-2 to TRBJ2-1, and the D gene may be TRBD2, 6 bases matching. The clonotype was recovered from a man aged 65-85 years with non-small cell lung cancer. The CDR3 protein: CATSVPGTPEFF. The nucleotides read TGTGCCACCAGCGTTCCCGGGACTCCGGAGTTCTTC.